This entry lists 2 T cell receptor beta chains sequenced from one sample in a study of blood T cell repertoires in COVID-19. Sequencing used immunoSEQ multiplex PCR; TCRdb keeps in-frame clones, though not all of them. This sample has roughly 500,000 clones, with 88% found just once. Sequenced material: PBMCs or T cells enriched from blood (not recorded which). The source of these receptors is a woman in her sixties who had recovered from COVID-19.

The chain employs TRBV3-1 (or the pseudogene TRBV3-2) and TRBJ1-2; the match to TRBD1 covers 7 bases. Germline-derived CDR1 and CDR2 are LGHDT and YNNKEL (reference sequence). This CDR3 region has 14 residues. Trimming at V came to 3 bases and at J to 8 bases, leaving 9 bases not matched to a gene. CDR3 coding DNA: TGTGCCAGCAGCCACCAGACAGGGTTCTGGGGCTACACCTTC. This sequence encodes CASSHQTGFWGYTF.

The V and J genes are TRBV9 and TRBJ2-1, with 13 nucleotides matching TRBD2. This CDR3 is 15 amino acids long. V was clipped by 5 bases and J by 4 bases; unmatched bases: 3. In germline, CDR1 is SGDLS, CDR2 YYNGEE. The CDR3 sequence is CASSPGLAGYNEQFF. CDR3 bases: TGTGCCAGCAGTCCGGGACTAGCGGGGTACAATGAGCAGTTCTTC. Looking up the rest from reference TRBV9 and TRBJ2-1 gives the full variable domain: DSGVTQTPKHLITATGQRVTLRCSPRSGDLSVYWYQQSLDQGLQFLIQYYNGEERAKGNILERFSAQQFPDLHSELNLSSLELGDSALYFCASSPGLAGYNEQFFGPGTRLTVL.